This paragraph reports one T cell receptor (beta chain). The data originate from a study of blood T cell repertoires in COVID-19. Study-level information: COVID-19 samples collected from the United States, Italy and Spain covered acute and convalescent phases. The analysed material was cDNA or gDNA that came from T cells, B-cell-depleted T cells, or PBMCs.

Original methodology: Counts of nucleated cells, estimated from reference gene primer amplification, were obtained. Sequencing used immunoSEQ multiplex PCR; TCRdb keeps in-frame clones, though not all of them. The V and J calls and clone size come from that table; D and trimming were worked out from the DNA. The sample has around 400,000 clones, about 90% seen once; the top ten hold 1.5% to 2%. Participant reports of clinical history set cohort assignment. CDR1 is SEHNR and CDR2 is FQNEAQ in the germline V gene (reference sequence). This CDR3 spans 14 amino acids. V lost 7 bases and J lost 8, with 18 bases in between.

This sequence was found in a woman aged 30 to 39 who had recovered from COVID-19. V is TRBV7-9 and J is TRBJ2-1, with a weak D call TRBD2 (6 bases). The sequenced material came from PBMCs or T cells enriched from blood (not recorded which). CDR3 nucleotides: TGTGCCAGCATCCTTTCGGGGGTAACGTATGAGCAGTTCTTC. Its translation: CASILSGVTYEQFF.